The 18 T cell receptor beta chains in this list originate from one sample, sequenced in a study of long-term antiretroviral therapy in people with HIV. Survey level was the resolution at which the v3.0 immunoSEQ assay ran. TCRdb's table, derived via immunoSEQ multiplex PCR, lists solely in-frame clones and lacks some. The sample lists 20,000 or so clones, about nine tenths occurring once. This specimen was unsorted PBMCs, taken 0.2 years before starting antiretroviral therapy. These receptors originate from a man aged 18 to 30 with HIV.

The chain carries TRBV6-5 and TRBJ1-5; TRBD1 is a possible D gene (5 bases). The CDR3 length is 15 residues. V shed 5 bases and J shed 2 bases, with 13 bases lying between them. CDR1 and CDR2 (germline): MNHEY, SVGAGI. CDR3 bases: TGTGCCAGCAGTACGGGGACGGCGGGCAATCAGCCCCAGCATTTT. Translated: CASSTGTAGNQPQHF.

The CDR3 protein is CASSLSDSLFPETQYF. In DNA form, the CDR3 reads TGCGCCAGCAGCTTATCGGACAGCCTCTTTCCTGAGACCCAGTACTTC. The chain has TRBV5-1 and TRBJ2-5; D might be TRBD1 (6 bases). Between the trimmed V and J ends, which lost 2 bases and 5 bases, there was a span of 19 bases. The CDR3 is 16 residues long. The germline gives CDR1 SGHRS, CDR2 YFSETQ.

The chain links TRBV13 to TRBJ1-4; D unclear. The V and J ends lost 5 bases and 7 bases respectively, with 17 bases between them. The CDR3 loop spans 15 amino acids. Per the germline V gene, CDR1 is PRHDT and CDR2 is FYEKMQ (reference sequence). This chain's CDR3 is CASSPMSGVAEKLFF. CDR3 DNA sequence: TGTGCCAGCAGCCCAATGAGCGGGGTAGCTGAAAAACTGTTTTTT.

V and J are TRBV10-1 and TRBJ1-4; D is unclear. The V gene's germline CDR1 is WNHNN and CDR2 SYGVQD (reference sequence). This CDR3 is built from 13 residues. V dropped 10 bases and J dropped 7 bases, with 16 bases sitting between them. The CDR3 DNA sequence: TGCGCCACTAACCGAGGGTTTGGTGAAAAACTGTTTTTT. Translated: CATNRGFGEKLFF.

This chain links TRBV7-2 with TRBJ1-1; possible D gene TRBD1, 5 bases. V was trimmed by 1 base and J by 0 bases, leaving 12 bases between them. The CDR3 has 16 amino acids. Per germline, CDR1 SGHTA and CDR2 FQGNSA. CDR3 bases: TGTGCCAGCAGCTTAGGCGCTTGGGGGGTGAACACTGAAGCTTTCTTT. As protein: CASSLGAWGVNTEAFF.

The gene calls are TRBV15 and TRBJ2-5; 7 bases align to TRBD2. CDR1 is LNHNV and CDR2 is YYDKDF in the germline V gene (reference sequence). The junction had 7 bases not matched to a gene; V was cut back by 1 base and J by 5 bases. This CDR3 comprises 15 residues. As DNA, the CDR3 is TGTGCCACCAGCAGAGTGGGGGGGTCCGGGGAGACCCAGTACTTC. It codes for CATSRVGGSGETQYF.

The rearrangement uses TRBV5-4 and TRBJ2-7; TRBD2 agrees at 10 bases. Losses at the gene ends were 6 bases for V and 7 bases for J; bases not matched to a gene: 13. The CDR3 totals 15 residues. Germline V lookup: CDR1 SGHNT, CDR2 YYREEE (reference sequence). The CDR3 sequence: CASTLRASGREEQYF. The DNA for the CDR3 is TGTGCCAGCACCCTCAGGGCTAGCGGGAGAGAGGAGCAGTACTTC.

The chain employs TRBV5-1 and TRBJ2-3, with TRBD1 as a possible D gene (5 bases). V lost 3 bases and J lost 3, with 14 bases in between. In germline, CDR1 is SGHRS, CDR2 YFSETQ. The CDR3 sequence is 15 residues long. Here the CDR3 reads CASSSLTRTTDTQYF. As DNA, the CDR3 is TGCGCCAGCAGCTCCCTGACAAGGACAACAGATACGCAGTATTTT. The full variable domain, rest sourced from reference TRBV5-1 and TRBJ2-3, is KAGVTQTPRYLIKTRGQQVTLSCSPISGHRSVSWYQQTPGQGLQFLFEYFSETQRNKGNFPGRFSGRQFSNSRSEMNVSTLELGDSALYLCASSSLTRTTDTQYFGPGTRLTVL.

The chain employs TRBV5-4 and TRBJ1-5; possibly TRBD1 for D (6 bases). From germline, CDR1 is SGHNT and CDR2 YYREEE (reference sequence). The V end was cut by 0 bases, the J end by 9 bases, with 13 bases between. The CDR3 is 14 amino acids. CDR3 DNA sequence: TGTGCCAGCAGCTTGGCCGGAAGCAGGGGGCCCCAGCATTTT. This translates into CASSLAGSRGPQHF.

The chain has TRBV3-2 and TRBJ2-3; the table's D call TRBD1 went unverified against the DNA. TRBV3-2 is an annotated pseudogene. The CDR3 covers 9 residues. CDR3 in DNA: TGTGCCAGCATCCCGCACAAAGATTTT. It yields the protein CASIPHKDF.

The chain joins TRBV4-2 to TRBJ2-5, with D perhaps given as TRBD1 or TRBD2 (6 bases each). Trimming took 1 base from V and 4 from J, leaving 16 bases between them. Per the germline V gene, CDR1 is LGHNA and CDR2 is YNFKEQ. The CDR3 sequence is 16 residues long. CDR3 residues: CASSQGASGAGETQYF. In nucleotides, the CDR3 is TGTGCCAGCAGCCAAGGGGCCTCGGGGGCGGGAGAGACCCAGTACTTC.

Regarding this clone: The junction differs from germline at one of its ends, possibly a read error. This chain joins TRBV2 and TRBJ2-5; D call uncertain. The germline CDR1 and CDR2 sequences are SNHLY and FYNNEI. This CDR3 is built from 12 residues. CDR3 sequence (DNA): TGTGCCAGCATTGAAAGCCCCCGGACCCAGTACTTC. Residues: CASIESPRTQYF.

The chain couples TRBV4-3 to TRBJ2-1, with unresolved D. Germline V CDR1 and CDR2: LGHNA, YSLEER. CDR3 length: 15 residues. V lost 0 bases and J lost 6, with 12 bases in between. CDR3 region: CASSQEDRATNEQFF. CDR3 coding DNA: TGCGCCAGCAGCCAAGAGGATCGGGCAACCAATGAGCAGTTCTTC.

The V and J genes are TRBV15 and TRBJ1-2; no clear D. The CDR3 runs to 13 residues. Germline V gives CDR1 LNHNV, CDR2 YYDKDF (reference sequence). V lost 0 bases and J 4 bases, leaving 6 bases between the germline ends. DNA for the CDR3: TGTGCCACCAGCAGAGATGGCATCTATGGCTACACCTTC. Translated, it gives CATSRDGIYGYTF.

J is TRBJ1-5 and V is TRBV15; D call uncertain. The CDR3 extends over 13 amino acids. The V and J ends lost 3 bases and 7 bases respectively, with 10 bases between them. In germline, CDR1 is LNHNV, CDR2 YYDKDF (reference sequence). Written as DNA, the CDR3 is TGTGCCACCAGCAGTGCTAGACTGCAGCCCCAGCATTTT. This codes for CATSSARLQPQHF.

Only one count was recorded for this clone. The gene calls are TRBV27 and TRBJ2-6; 7 nucleotides line up with TRBD1. Trimming at V came to 4 bases and at J to 0 bases, leaving 6 bases not matched to a gene. The CDR3 covers 17 residues. Germline CDR1 reads MNHEY; CDR2 reads SMNVEV (reference sequence). DNA of the CDR3: TGTGCCAGCAGTTCCGGGACAGCCCTCTCTGGGGCCAACGTCCTGACTTTC. Its translation is CASSSGTALSGANVLTF.

The J gene is TRBJ2-5, the V gene TRBV5-4; D ambiguous. The CDR3 loop spans 13 amino acids. Trimming removed 6 bases from V and 4 bases from J, with 13 bases in between. Germline-derived CDR1 and CDR2 are SGHNT and YYREEE (reference sequence). The CDR3 sequence: CASKGRWGETQYF. The CDR3 DNA reads as TGTGCCAGCAAAGGGCGATGGGGAGAGACCCAGTACTTC.

This rearrangement joins TRBV7-6 to TRBJ1-1, with D perhaps TRBD1 (5 bases). Germline V CDR1 and CDR2: SGHVS, FNYEAQ. Trimming took off 7 bases at V and 4 bases at J, with 19 bases between the two ends. The CDR3 extends over 15 amino acids. CDR3 loop: CASKRDVLSGTEAFF. CDR3 coding DNA: TGTGCCAGCAAAAGGGACGTCCTTTCGGGCACTGAAGCTTTCTTT.